This T cell receptor (beta chain) was sequenced for a study of blood T cell repertoires in COVID-19. Study-level information: Samples taken during acute and convalescent COVID-19 were collected in the United States, Italy and Spain.

Trimming removed 3 bases from V and 4 bases from J, with 7 bases in between. CDR1 and CDR2 (germline): KGHSH, LQKENI. The CDR3 spans 13 residues. Original data processing: Amplifying reference gene primers gave estimates of nucleated cell counts. Assay: immunoSEQ multiplex PCR; the TCRdb copy retains only in-frame clones and omits some. D and trimming come from the DNA, and the V and J calls and clone size come from that table. The sample lists a few hundred thousand clones, over 75% occurring once. Which cohort a participant joined came from the clinical history participants gave. Sequenced sample: PBMCs or T cells enriched from blood (not recorded which). The rearrangement uses TRBV18 and TRBJ1-5; a possible D gene is TRBD1 (5 bases). This TCR was recovered from a man aged 35 to 55 who had recovered from COVID-19. As DNA, the CDR3 is TGTGCCAGCTCACCGACAGCGAATCAGCCCCAGCATTTT. It specifies CASSPTANQPQHF.